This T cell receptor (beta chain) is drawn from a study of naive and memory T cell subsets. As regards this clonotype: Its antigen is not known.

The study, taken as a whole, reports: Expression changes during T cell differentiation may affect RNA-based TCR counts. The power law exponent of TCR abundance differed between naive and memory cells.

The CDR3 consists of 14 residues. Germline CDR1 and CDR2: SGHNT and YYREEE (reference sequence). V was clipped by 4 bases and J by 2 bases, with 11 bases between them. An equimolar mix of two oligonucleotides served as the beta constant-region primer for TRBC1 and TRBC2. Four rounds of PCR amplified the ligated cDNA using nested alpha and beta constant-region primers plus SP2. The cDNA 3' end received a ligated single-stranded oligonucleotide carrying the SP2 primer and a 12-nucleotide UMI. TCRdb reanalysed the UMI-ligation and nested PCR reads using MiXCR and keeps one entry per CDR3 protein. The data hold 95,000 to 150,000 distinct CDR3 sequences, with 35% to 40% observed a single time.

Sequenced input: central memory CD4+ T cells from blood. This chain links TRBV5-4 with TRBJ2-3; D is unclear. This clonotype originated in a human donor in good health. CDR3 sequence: CASSAKTNTDTQYF. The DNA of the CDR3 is TGTGCCAGCAGCGCGAAAACAAACACAGATACGCAGTATTTT.